One sample yielded the 21 T cell receptor beta chains listed below, sequenced in a study of cytomegalovirus exposure and HLA in healthy donors. Some clones are missing from TCRdb's copy, which holds only in-frame ones; the method was immunoSEQ multiplex PCR. The table lists over 110,000 clones, about 87% of them singletons. The source material was PBMCs. The receptors were sampled from a man aged 18 to 29 in good health and CMV-seropositive.

The rearrangement uses TRBV5-6 and TRBJ2-7; D may be TRBD1 (5 bases). CDR3 size: 15 residues. Trimming removed 6 bases from V and 1 base from J, with 17 bases in between. Germline V lookup: CDR1 SGHDT, CDR2 YYEEEE. CDR3 bases: TGTGCCAGCACCGCGGCCCCTCAGGGATCCTACGAGCAGTACTTC. Its translation is CASTAAPQGSYEQYF. Complete variable domain (other parts from reference TRBV5-6 and TRBJ2-7): DAGVTQSPTHLIKTRGQQVTLRCSPKSGHDTVSWYQQALGQGPQFIFQYYEEEERQRGNFPDRFSGHQFPNYSSELNVNALLLGDSALYLCASTAAPQGSYEQYFGPGTRLTVT.

V and J are TRBV18 and TRBJ2-7, with 7 bases matching TRBD1. After removal of 4 bases from V and 1 base from J, the junction contained 7 bases not matched to a gene. CDR1 and CDR2 from the germline V gene are KGHSH and LQKENI. The CDR3 covers 15 residues. CDR3 sequence: CASSQSAQGSYEQYF. CDR3 coding DNA: TGTGCCAGCTCACAATCAGCACAGGGGTCCTACGAGCAGTACTTC.

This chain joins TRBV18 and TRBJ2-7; maybe TRBD1 (5 bases). The V and J ends lost 6 bases and 4 bases respectively, with 10 bases between them. Germline CDR1 and CDR2: KGHSH and LQKENI. There are 12 residues in the CDR3. CDR3 amino acids: CASSTHRYEQYF. The DNA for the CDR3 is TGTGCCAGCTCGACGCACAGGTACGAGCAGTACTTC.

This clone has a handful of counts. The rearrangement uses TRBV6-5 and TRBJ2-1, with D possibly matching TRBD1 (6 bases). The CDR3 is 15 residues long. CDR1 and CDR2 (germline): MNHEY, SVGAGI. V was trimmed by 7 bases and J by 10 bases, leaving 23 bases between them. Written as DNA, the CDR3 is TGTGCCAGCAAACCCGGACGGCGCACCCAGGGGGAGCAGTTCTTC. It codes for CASKPGRRTQGEQFF.

The chain combines TRBV29-1 with TRBJ2-7; maybe TRBD1 (6 bases). CDR3 size: 13 residues. Germline CDR1 is SQVTM and CDR2 is ANQGSEA. With 3 bases removed from V and 3 bases from J, the gap between germline ends came to 12 bases. The CDR3 is CSVDGGSDYEQYF. For the CDR3, the DNA is TGCAGCGTTGATGGGGGCAGCGACTACGAGCAGTACTTC.

This clone was detected only once. The CDR3 nucleotides read TGTGCCTGGAGTGCACAGGTGAACTATGGCTACACCTTC. This translates into CAWSAQVNYGYTF. The J gene is TRBJ1-2, the V gene TRBV30; D might be TRBD1 (5 bases). Germline CDR1 and CDR2: GTSNPN and SVGIG (reference sequence). Trimming took off 1 base at V and 2 bases at J, with 8 bases between the two ends. This CDR3 comprises 13 residues.

V usage is TRBV4-1 and J usage is TRBJ1-3; D remains ambiguous. The V and J ends lost 4 bases and 3 bases respectively, with 7 bases between them. The CDR3 contains 13 residues. The germline V gene has CDR1 MGHRA and CDR2 YSYEKL. The DNA for the CDR3 is TGCGCCAGCAGCCCCTATTTTGGAAACACCATATATTTT. This gives the protein CASSPYFGNTIYF.

V is TRBV5-1 and J is TRBJ2-3, with D unclear. The germline gives CDR1 SGHRS, CDR2 YFSETQ. Between the trimmed V and J ends, which lost 3 bases and 6 bases, there was a span of 11 bases. There are 13 residues in the CDR3. In DNA, the CDR3 is TGCGCCAGCAGCTCTGCTACTTGGGATACGCAGTATTTT. It encodes CASSSATWDTQYF. Filled out from reference TRBV5-1 and TRBJ2-3, the complete variable domain reads KAGVTQTPRYLIKTRGQQVTLSCSPISGHRSVSWYQQTPGQGLQFLFEYFSETQRNKGNFPGRFSGRQFSNSRSEMNVSTLELGDSALYLCASSSATWDTQYFGPGTRLTVL.

In its sample, this clone was seen once. This sequence joins TRBV15 and TRBJ2-5; D gene unclear. With 5 bases removed from V and 2 bases from J, the gap between germline ends came to 6 bases. The length of the CDR3 is 12 residues. The germline gives CDR1 LNHNV, CDR2 YYDKDF (reference sequence). The CDR3: CATSRFQETQYF. CDR3 bases: TGTGCCACCAGCCGGTTTCAAGAGACCCAGTACTTC.

The chain recombines TRBV7-9 with TRBJ2-5; perhaps TRBD2 as D (6 bases). Germline-derived CDR1 and CDR2 are SEHNR and FQNEAQ (reference sequence). Trimming removed 5 bases from V and 5 bases from J, with 12 bases in between. The CDR3 extends over 13 amino acids. CDR3 residues: CASSPGERETQYF. DNA of the CDR3: TGTGCCAGCAGCCCGGGGGAGCGGGAGACCCAGTACTTC.

This clone was counted between two and nine times. The J gene is TRBJ1-1, the V gene TRBV10-3; possibly TRBD1 for D (6 bases). Germline V CDR1 and CDR2: ENHRY, SYGVKD. The germline V and J ends were trimmed by 10 bases and 10 bases, with 19 bases remaining between them. The CDR3 contains 12 residues. CDR3 DNA sequence: TGTGCCACCCGAGCGTGGGGGCGAGGAGCTTTCTTT. Translation gives CATRAWGRGAFF.

Only one count was recorded for this clone. J is TRBJ1-1 and V is TRBV11-2; tentatively, D is TRBD1 (6 bases). The germline V gene encodes CDR1 SGHAT and CDR2 FQNNGV. This CDR3 is 14 amino acids long. Trimming shortened V by 10 bases and J by 5 bases, and 20 bases separated the two germline ends. The CDR3: CATEVQNRDTEAFF. The CDR3 nucleotides are TGTGCCACAGAGGTCCAGAACAGGGATACTGAAGCTTTCTTT.

The chain recombines TRBV15 with TRBJ2-2, with TRBD1 matching 10 bases. Per germline, CDR1 LNHNV and CDR2 YYDKDF (reference sequence). V gave up 3 bases and J gave up 4 bases; unmatched junction bases: 2. The CDR3 has 15 amino acids. The CDR3 DNA reads as TGTGCCACCAGCAGGACAGGGGGCTTCACCGGGGAGCTGTTTTTT. Amino acids: CATSRTGGFTGELFF.

The V gene is TRBV28, the J gene TRBJ1-4; 7 nucleotides agree with TRBD1. CDR1 is MDHEN and CDR2 is SYDVKM in the germline V gene. This CDR3 comprises 16 residues. V lost 3 bases and J lost 2; bases outside the gene matches: 6. CDR3 region: CASSFRGAGTNEKLFF. CDR3 DNA sequence: TGTGCCAGCAGTTTCAGGGGGGCGGGCACTAATGAAAAACTGTTTTTT. The complete variable domain, with remaining parts taken from reference TRBV28 and TRBJ1-4, reads DVKVTQSSRYLVKRTGEKVFLECVQDMDHENMFWYRQDPGLGLRLIYFSYDVKMKEKGDIPEGYSVSREKKERFSLILESASTNQTSMYLCASSFRGAGTNEKLFFGSGTQLSVL.

This clone appeared a single time. V gene TRBV6-1 combines with J gene TRBJ1-4; D unresolved. V lost 2 bases and J 0 bases, leaving 10 bases between the germline ends. Germline V CDR1 and CDR2: MNHNS, SASEGT. The CDR3 loop spans 16 amino acids. The CDR3 nucleotides are TGTGCCAGCAGTGAATTGCCCTATGCAACTAATGAAAAACTGTTTTTT. Translating gives CASSELPYATNEKLFF.

As regards this clone: One end of the junction fails to match germline, which may point to a read error. The rearrangement joins TRBV19 to TRBJ1-2; no clear D gene. This CDR3 has 11 residues. CDR1 and CDR2 from the germline V gene are LNHDA and SQIVND (reference sequence). In DNA, the CDR3 is TGTGCCAGTAGTACCGGGTTTCACAACCAATTC. This translates into CASSTGFHNQF.

The rearrangement links TRBV5-5 to TRBJ1-4, with 7 bases identical to TRBD1. V lost 2 bases and J lost 6; bases outside the gene matches: 10. The length of the CDR3 is 16 residues. CDR1 and CDR2 from the germline V gene are SGHKS and YYEKEE (reference sequence). CDR3 sequence reads: CASSFRLTTGDEKLFF. In DNA form, the CDR3 reads TGTGCCAGCAGCTTCCGTCTTACCACAGGGGATGAAAAACTGTTTTTT.

V usage is TRBV27 and J usage is TRBJ2-2, with TRBD1 identical over 7 bases. Trimming removed 7 bases from V and 6 bases from J; junction bases left unmatched: 8. The CDR3 is made up of 14 amino acids. From germline, CDR1 is MNHEY and CDR2 SMNVEV (reference sequence). CDR3 nucleotide sequence: TGTGCCAGCAAACGGACAGGCGCCTCCGGGGAGCTGTTTTTT. Protein: CASKRTGASGELFF.

The chain is built from TRBV9 and TRBJ1-2, with 9 nucleotides matching TRBD1. There are 20 residues in the CDR3. CDR1 is SGDLS, CDR2 YYNGEE, per germline. V was clipped by 4 bases and J by 7 bases; unmatched bases: 26. The CDR3, as DNA: TGTGCCAGCAGCCCATATAGCCAGGCCCCAGGACAGGGGTTTTTCGGTGGCTACACCTTC. Its protein product is CASSPYSQAPGQGFFGGYTF.

The CDR3 coding sequence is TGTGCCAGCACTGAATCGACTTTGCCGCTGTTCTTC. It translates to CASTESTLPLFF. This chain uses TRBV6-5 with TRBJ2-1; D is unclear. The ends were cut back, 7 bases at V and 15 bases at J, with 19 bases in the middle. The CDR3 is 12 residues long. Germline V gives CDR1 MNHEY, CDR2 SVGAGI.

The chain recombines TRBV9 with TRBJ1-3; 7 bases fit TRBD1. The V gene's germline CDR1 is SGDLS and CDR2 YYNGEE. V was pared by 1 base and J by 4 bases, with 5 bases of the junction left unmatched. This CDR3 is built from 15 residues. The CDR3 loop reads CASSVTGVSGNTIYF. DNA for the CDR3: TGTGCCAGCAGCGTAACAGGGGTCTCAGGAAACACCATATATTTT.